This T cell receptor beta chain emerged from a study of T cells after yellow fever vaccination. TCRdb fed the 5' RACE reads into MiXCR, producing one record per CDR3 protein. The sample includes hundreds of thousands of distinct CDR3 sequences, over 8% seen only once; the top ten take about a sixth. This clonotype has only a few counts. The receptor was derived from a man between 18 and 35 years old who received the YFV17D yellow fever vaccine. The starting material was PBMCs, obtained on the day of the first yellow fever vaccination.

The DNA of the CDR3 is TGTGCCAGCAGCTCTAGGGGTCCCTACGAGCAGTACTTC. This gives the protein CASSSRGPYEQYF. The V call is TRBV12-3 or TRBV12-4, the J call TRBJ2-7, with D possibly TRBD1 on 5 matching bases. V dropped 6 bases and J dropped 2 bases, with 11 bases sitting between them. The length of the CDR3 is 13 residues.